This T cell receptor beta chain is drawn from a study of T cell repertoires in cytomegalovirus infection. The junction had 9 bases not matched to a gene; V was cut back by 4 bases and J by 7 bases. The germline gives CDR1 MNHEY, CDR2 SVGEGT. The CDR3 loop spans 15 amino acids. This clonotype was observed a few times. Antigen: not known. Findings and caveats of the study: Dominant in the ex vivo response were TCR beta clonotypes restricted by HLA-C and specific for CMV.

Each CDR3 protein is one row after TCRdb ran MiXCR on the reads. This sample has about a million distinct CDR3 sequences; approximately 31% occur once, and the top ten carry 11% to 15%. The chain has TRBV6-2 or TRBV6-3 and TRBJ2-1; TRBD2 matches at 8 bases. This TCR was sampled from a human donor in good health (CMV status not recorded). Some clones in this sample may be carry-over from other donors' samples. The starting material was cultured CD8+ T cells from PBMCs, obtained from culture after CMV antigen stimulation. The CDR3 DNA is TGTGCCAGCAGTTTTAGGGTTGGCGGGGGGAATGAGCAGTTCTTC. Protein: CASSFRVGGGNEQFF.